What follows describes a single T cell receptor (beta chain). From the 5' RACE reads, TCRdb called clonotypes with MiXCR, one entry per CDR3 protein. The sample has 45,000 to 70,000 distinct CDR3 sequences; 25% to 35% are singletons. J lost 4 bases, V lost 0 bases, and 9 bases had no gene match. The germline gives CDR1 SGHTA, CDR2 FQGTGA. This CDR3 spans 17 amino acids. This TCR was recovered from a female donor with breast cancer. The rearrangement joins TRBV7-3 to TRBJ2-1, with 7 bases fitting TRBD2. Material: tumor-infiltrating memory CD4+ T cells sorted from the breast tumor. Subset of the sample: memory CD4+ T cells, CD4+CD45RO+CD25-. CDR3 in amino acids: CASSLTGGGSGYNEQFF. CDR3 DNA: TGTGCCAGCAGCTTAACAGGAGGCGGGAGTGGATACAATGAGCAGTTCTTC.